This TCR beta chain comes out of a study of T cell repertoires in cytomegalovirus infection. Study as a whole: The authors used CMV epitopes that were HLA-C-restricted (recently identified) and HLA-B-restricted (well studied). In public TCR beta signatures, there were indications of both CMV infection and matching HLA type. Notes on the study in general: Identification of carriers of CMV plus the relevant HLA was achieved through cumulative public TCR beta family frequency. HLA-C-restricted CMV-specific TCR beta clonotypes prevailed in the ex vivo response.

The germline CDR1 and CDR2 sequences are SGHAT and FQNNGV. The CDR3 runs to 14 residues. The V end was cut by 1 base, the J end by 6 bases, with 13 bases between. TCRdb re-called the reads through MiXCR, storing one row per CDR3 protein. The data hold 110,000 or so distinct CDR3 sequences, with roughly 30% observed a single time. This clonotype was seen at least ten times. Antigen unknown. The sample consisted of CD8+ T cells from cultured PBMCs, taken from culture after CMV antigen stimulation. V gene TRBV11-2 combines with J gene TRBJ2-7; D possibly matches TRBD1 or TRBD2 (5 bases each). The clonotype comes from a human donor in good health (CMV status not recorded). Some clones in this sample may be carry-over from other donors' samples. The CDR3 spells CASSLAGGLGEQYF. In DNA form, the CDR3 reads TGTGCCAGCAGCTTAGCTGGGGGTCTGGGCGAGCAGTACTTC.